This paragraph reports one T cell receptor beta chain. The target of this receptor is not known. Base qualities are not provided; no much larger clone lies one nucleotide away. This sample stems from a study of blood T cells in healthy people across ages (dated by TCRdb to between 2015 and 2017). For the study in its entirety: In model experiments, template switching captured about one uniquely barcoded TCR beta cDNA molecule for every two T cells. To avoid experimental bias, donors of different ages were randomly spread across the sequencing lanes. For two donors (one aged 18 to 29 and one aged 80 or older), the study analyzed two additional independent replicas of 1 million unique cDNA reads from the same blood draw. The donors were divided into four age groups: young (average around 17 years), middle-aged (around 37), aged (under 70) and long-lived (around 80). To track age-related changes in TCR beta repertoire diversity, the study relied on deep sequencing normalized with unique cDNA molecular identifiers.

Library preparation employed 5' RACE. Sequencing took place on an Illumina HiSeq 2500. The second PCR ran for about 7 to 11 cycles and used a J-beta primer mix along with a sample-barcoded 5' primer. Each TCR beta cDNA molecule received a unique molecular identifier from a template-switch 5' adaptor carrying 12 random nucleotides. Each sample yielded at least 3 million CDR3-containing paired-end reads. First-strand cDNA synthesis was performed from all RNA using the Mint cDNA synthesis kit, with priming by a TRBC-specific oligonucleotide. Following uracil-DNA glycosylase treatment, a first 18-cycle PCR with universal primers M1SS and BC2_uni_R was performed on all cDNA. The original pipeline was this. Normalization of each sample was performed by random selection of 1 million high-quality reads, each carrying a distinct molecular identifier. Reads sharing molecular identifiers were discarded rather than binned into consensus sequences. MiTCR, run with a Q25 quality threshold and the strictest error-elimination algorithm, handled CDR3 identification, clonotype clustering and error correction. A nonparametric unseen species model with Euler transformation was used to estimate a lower bound on total TCR beta diversity. TCRdb reworked the public reads: Q25 trimming with fastp, MiXCR clone assembly, productive beta chains retained. Under each unique CDR3 protein, matching rows form one entry showing the most common genes and DNA. What appears here as the V and J calls and clone size reflects TCRdb's work, not the paper's. The table for this sample lists about a million distinct CDR3 sequences; just over 50% of them were counted only once. Over 20% of the sample is in the top ten clones.

The paper as a whole reports these results and caveats: Donor CMV infection status was unknown, potentially confounding age-related changes in expanded clonotypes. Bulk unsorted PBMC profiling prevented conclusive comparison of naive and antigen-experienced compartments. The percentage of naive T cells measured by flow cytometry correlated strongly with observed TCR beta diversity. The long-lived group showed more naive CD4+ T cells, fewer expanded clones and increased TCR diversity than the aged group, suggesting age selection. Estimates of total diversity based on one million sequenced T cells were considered lower bounds and underestimates. Observed TCR beta diversity per million T cells fell roughly linearly with age, and a significant reduction was already apparent by age roughly 40.

Donors were a few dozen systemically healthy Caucasian individuals from Russia aged 6 to 90 years. Around 10 milliliters of peripheral blood were collected from each donor into EDTA-treated Vacutainer tubes. PBMCs were isolated by Ficoll-Paque density-gradient centrifugation, with at least 6.5 million obtained per sample. Trizol reagent was used to extract total RNA from PBMCs, with at least 5.5 micrograms per sample. Naive CD45RAhigh/CD27high T cell percentages were measured by flow cytometry on a PBMC aliquot from every donor. Looking up the germline V gene (reference sequence) yields CDR1 DFQATT and CDR2 SNEGSKA. Its CDR3 holds 13 amino acids, cysteine through phenylalanine. Only CDR3 DNA is held: 39 bases, read in frame from base 1. V loses 0 bases, J loses 2 bases, and the germline ends lie 8 bases apart.

This receptor was obtained from a woman in her sixties in good health. What was sequenced was blood. This chain joins TRBV20-1 to TRBJ2-7; the D gene cannot be named for sure. This receptor carries the CDR3 CSARDYRAYEQYF. Read as DNA, the sequence is TGCAGTGCTAGAGATTATAGAGCCTACGAGCAGTACTTC.